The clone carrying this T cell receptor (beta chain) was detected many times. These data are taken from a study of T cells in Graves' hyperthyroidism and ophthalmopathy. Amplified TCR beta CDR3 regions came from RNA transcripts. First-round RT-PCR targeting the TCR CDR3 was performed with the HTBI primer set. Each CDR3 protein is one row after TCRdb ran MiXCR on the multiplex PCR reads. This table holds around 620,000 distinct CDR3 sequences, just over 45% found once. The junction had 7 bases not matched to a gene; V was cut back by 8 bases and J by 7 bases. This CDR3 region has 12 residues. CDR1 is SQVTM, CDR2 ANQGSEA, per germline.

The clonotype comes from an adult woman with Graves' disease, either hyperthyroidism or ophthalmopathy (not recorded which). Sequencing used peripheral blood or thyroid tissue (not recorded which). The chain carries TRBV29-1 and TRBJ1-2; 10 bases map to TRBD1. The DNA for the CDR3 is TGCAGCTTACGGACAGGGGGTGGTGGCTACACCTTC. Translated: CSLRTGGGGYTF.